The clone carrying this TCR beta chain has only one observation. Its antigen is unidentified. The entry originates in a study of T-cell memory formation after mild COVID-19. The wider study: Clustering of TCRs was largely donor specific.

General observations from the study: A second wave expanding day 15 to 37 was CD4+-biased; contracting clones were balanced. Contracting CD8+ clones were enriched in EMRA, CD4+ mainly in CM and EM.

cDNA libraries for TCR alpha and TCR beta, carrying sample barcodes and UMIs, came from 5'RACE with constant-segment primers. TCRdb reanalysed the 5' RACE reads using MiXCR and keeps one entry per CDR3 protein. Of roughly 380,000 distinct CDR3 sequences listed, 25% to 30% are singletons. The germline V and J ends were trimmed by 3 bases and 1 base, with 15 bases remaining between them. Looked up from germline, CDR1 is DFQATT and CDR2 is SNEGSKA (reference sequence). The CDR3 loop spans 15 amino acids. The V and J genes are TRBV20-1 and TRBJ1-1; the D is unclear. The source material was PBMCs or a T cell subset sorted from them (not recorded which). This receptor was obtained from an adult woman who had mild COVID-19 (a few samples of this study predate the infection). Cell type and time point are not known. The CDR3: CSARSTGIANTEAFF. The CDR3 bases are TGCAGTGCTAGGAGTACCGGGATTGCGAACACTGAAGCTTTCTTT.